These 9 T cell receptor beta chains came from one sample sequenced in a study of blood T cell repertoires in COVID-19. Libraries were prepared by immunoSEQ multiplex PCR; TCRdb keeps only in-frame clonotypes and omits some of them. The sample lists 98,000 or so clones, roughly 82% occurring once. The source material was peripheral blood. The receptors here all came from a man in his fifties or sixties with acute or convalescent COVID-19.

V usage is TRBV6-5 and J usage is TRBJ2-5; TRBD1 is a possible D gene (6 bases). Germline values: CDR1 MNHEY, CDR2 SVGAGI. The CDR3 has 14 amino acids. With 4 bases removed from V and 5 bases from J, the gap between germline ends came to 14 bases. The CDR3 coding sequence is TGTGCCAGCAGTTTGACAGGCCCCAGGGAGACCCAGTACTTC. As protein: CASSLTGPRETQYF.

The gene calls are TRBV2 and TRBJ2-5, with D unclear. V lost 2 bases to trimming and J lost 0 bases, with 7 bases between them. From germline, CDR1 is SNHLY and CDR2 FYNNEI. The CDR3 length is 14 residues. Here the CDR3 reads CASSETRNQETQYF. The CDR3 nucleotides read TGTGCCAGCAGTGAAACCAGGAACCAAGAGACCCAGTACTTC.

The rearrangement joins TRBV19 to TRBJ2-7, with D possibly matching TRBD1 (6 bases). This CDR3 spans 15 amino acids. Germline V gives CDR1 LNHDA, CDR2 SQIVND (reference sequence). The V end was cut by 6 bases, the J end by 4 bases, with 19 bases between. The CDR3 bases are TGTGCCAGTAGACCCCGACCCGGACAGACTTACGAGCAGTACTTC. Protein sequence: CASRPRPGQTYEQYF.

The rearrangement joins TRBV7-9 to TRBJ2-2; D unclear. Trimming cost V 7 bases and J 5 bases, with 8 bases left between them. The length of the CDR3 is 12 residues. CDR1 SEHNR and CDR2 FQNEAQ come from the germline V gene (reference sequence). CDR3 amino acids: CASNPETGELFF. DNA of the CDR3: TGTGCCAGCAACCCAGAAACCGGGGAGCTGTTTTTT.

CDR3 DNA sequence: TGTGCCAGCAGCGAATCCAGGACAGGCAACACTGAAGCTTTCTTT. Its protein product is CASSESRTGNTEAFF. The chain uses TRBV7-9 and TRBJ1-1; 7 bases match TRBD1. Germline V gene sequence: CDR1 SEHNR, CDR2 FQNEAQ (reference sequence). The J segment lost 2 bases and the V segment lost 5 bases, leaving 8 bases of the junction unmatched. The CDR3 runs to 15 residues.

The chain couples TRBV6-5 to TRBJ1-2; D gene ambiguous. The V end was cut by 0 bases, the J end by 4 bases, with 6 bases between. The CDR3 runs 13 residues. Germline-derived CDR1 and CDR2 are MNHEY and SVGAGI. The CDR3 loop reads CASSYSGLYGYTF. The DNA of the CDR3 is TGTGCCAGCAGTTACTCTGGACTCTATGGCTACACCTTC.

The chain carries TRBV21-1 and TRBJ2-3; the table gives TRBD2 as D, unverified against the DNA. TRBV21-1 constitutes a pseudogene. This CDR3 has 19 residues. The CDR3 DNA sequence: TGTGCCAGCAGCATCACTAGCGGGGGGGTCCACACTAGCACAGATACGCAGTATTTT. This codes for CASSITSGGVHTSTDTQYF.

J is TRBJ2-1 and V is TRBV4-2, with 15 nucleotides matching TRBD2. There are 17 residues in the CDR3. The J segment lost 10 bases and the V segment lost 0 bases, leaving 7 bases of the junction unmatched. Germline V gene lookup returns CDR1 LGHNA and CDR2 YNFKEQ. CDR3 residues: CASSQDPGLAGGREQFF. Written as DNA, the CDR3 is TGTGCCAGCAGCCAAGATCCGGGACTAGCGGGGGGTAGGGAGCAGTTCTTC.

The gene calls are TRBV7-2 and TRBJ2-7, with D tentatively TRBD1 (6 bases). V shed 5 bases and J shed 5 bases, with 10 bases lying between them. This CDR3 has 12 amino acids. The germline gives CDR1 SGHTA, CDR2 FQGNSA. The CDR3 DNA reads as TGTGCCAGCAGCAGTTACAGGGACGAGCAGTACTTC. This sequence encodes CASSSYRDEQYF.